This TCR beta chain originates from a study of shared clonotypes between healthy human individuals. Findings of the study overall: Non-shared clonotypes showed lower generation probabilities than clonotypes common to all four donors.

This clone showed up just once. The target antigen is unknown. In the naive CD8 group, cells lacked CD45RO and were positively selected for CCR7, so terminally differentiated effector memory CD45RA+ cells were left out. The germline V gene encodes CDR1 PRHDT and CDR2 FYEKMQ (reference sequence). This CDR3 contains 15 residues. V trimming: 5 bases; J trimming: 3 bases; junction bases outside the gene matches: 7. Repertoires were generated with immunoSEQ multiplex PCR, while TCRdb's copy carries only in-frame clones and drops some. The data show approximately 810,000 clones, with 85% to 95% seen just once and 24% held by the top ten.

The TCR comes from a man between 25 and 39 years old in good health. The V gene is TRBV13, the J gene TRBJ2-7; 10 positions match TRBD1. Sequencing was carried out using naive CD8+ T cells sorted from blood. CDR3 bases: TGTGCCAGCAGCACTCCCGGGACAGGGGACTACGAGCAGTACTTC. This gives the protein CASSTPGTGDYEQYF.